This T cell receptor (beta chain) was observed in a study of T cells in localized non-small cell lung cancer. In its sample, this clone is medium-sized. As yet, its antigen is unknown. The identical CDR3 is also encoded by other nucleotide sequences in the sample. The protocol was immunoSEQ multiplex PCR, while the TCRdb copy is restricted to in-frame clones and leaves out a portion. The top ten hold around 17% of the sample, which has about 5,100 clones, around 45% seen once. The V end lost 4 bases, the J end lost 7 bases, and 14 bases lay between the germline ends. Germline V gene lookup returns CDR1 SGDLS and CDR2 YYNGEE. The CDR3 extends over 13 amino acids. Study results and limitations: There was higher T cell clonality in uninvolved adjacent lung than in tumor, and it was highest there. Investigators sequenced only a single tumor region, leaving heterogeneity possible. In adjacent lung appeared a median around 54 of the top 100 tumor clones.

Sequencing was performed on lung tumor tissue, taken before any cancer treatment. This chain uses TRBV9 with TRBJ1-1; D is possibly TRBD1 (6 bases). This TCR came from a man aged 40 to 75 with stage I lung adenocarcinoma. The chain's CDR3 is CASSPRTASEAFF. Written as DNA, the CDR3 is TGTGCCAGCAGCCCCCGGACAGCTAGTGAAGCTTTCTTT. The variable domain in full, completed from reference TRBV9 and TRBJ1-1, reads DSGVTQTPKHLITATGQRVTLRCSPRSGDLSVYWYQQSLDQGLQFLIQYYNGEERAKGNILERFSAQQFPDLHSELNLSSLELGDSALYFCASSPRTASEAFFGQGTRLTVV.